This T cell receptor (beta chain) appears in the sequencing data of a study of shared clonotypes between healthy human individuals. Study-level findings and limits: The study found lower generation probabilities in non-shared clonotypes than in those shared by all four donors. Among donors, clonotype sharing was expected to be affected by sequencing depth. Between a handful of donors, naive CD4 clonotypes were shared at a level of about 5%.

CD45RA-negative memory and CD45RA+ naive subsets were split from the CD4+ cells. The CDR3 runs to 16 residues. Unmatched junction bases numbered 9, after V lost 3 bases and J lost 5 bases. Germline CDR1 is MDHEN and CDR2 is SYDVKM. This table comes from immunoSEQ multiplex PCR, and its TCRdb copy is limited to in-frame clones, with some not included. The sample consists of about 990,000 clones, approximately 78% of them appearing once. Of note for this clone: Its antigen remains unidentified.

This chain links TRBV28 with TRBJ2-1; 8 nucleotides match TRBD2. The sample taken for sequencing was memory CD4+ T cells from PBMCs. Described subset: CD45RA-negative fraction. This sequence was found in a man younger than 35 in good health. Some clones in this sample may be carry-over from other donors' samples. The CDR3 DNA follows: TGTGCCAGCAGTTTTTGGTCTAGCGGGTTGGACAATGAGCAGTTCTTC. Protein product: CASSFWSSGLDNEQFF.